The present T cell receptor beta chain was sequenced within a study of T cells in Graves' hyperthyroidism and ophthalmopathy. Findings of the study overall: Ophthalmopathy was separated from stable hyperthyroidism by a 13 V-J model. Blood also held most thyroid clonotypes expanded beyond 0.001.

This clonotype was counted at least ten times. The target antigen is unknown. Diagnostic decisions used clinical symptoms, serum thyroxine and TRAb, thyroid ultrasound and orbital computed tomography. What was amplified from RNA transcripts were TCR beta CDR3 regions. A first-round RT-PCR of the TCR CDR3 used the HTBI primer set. TCRdb reprocessed the multiplex PCR reads with MiXCR, giving one entry per CDR3 protein. The table records over 300,000 distinct CDR3 sequences, about 13% of them present only once. Looked up from germline, CDR1 is MNHNS and CDR2 is SASEGT. This CDR3 has 12 residues. The V and J ends lost 6 bases and 5 bases respectively, with 9 bases between them.

Sample: blood. V gene TRBV6-1 combines with J gene TRBJ2-3, with TRBD2 as a possible D gene (5 bases). The clonotype was recovered from a middle-aged woman with Graves' ophthalmopathy. In nucleotides, the CDR3 is TGTGCCAGCAGAAGCGGCTTAGATACGCAGTATTTT. The encoded protein is CASRSGLDTQYF.